This T cell receptor beta chain derives from a study of T cell repertoires in cytomegalovirus infection. On the study more broadly: A matching HLA type, together with CMV infection, was signaled by public TCR beta signatures. Study observations and caveats: It was HLA-C-restricted CMV-specific TCR beta clonotypes that dominated the response ex vivo.

TCRdb re-called the reads through MiXCR, storing one row per CDR3 protein. The data contain 90,000 to 120,000 distinct CDR3 sequences, under 25% of them seen just once; the ten biggest clones take up 30% to 40%. The CDR3 spans 15 residues. CDR1 is LNHNV, CDR2 YYDKDF, per germline (reference sequence). V lost 0 bases and J 0 bases, leaving 8 bases between the germline ends. Regarding this clonotype: Its antigen is not known.

V usage is TRBV15 and J usage is TRBJ1-1; unclear D gene. Sequencing input: CD8+ T cells from PBMCs. The clonotype comes from a human donor in good health (CMV status not recorded). Some clones in this sample may be carry-over from other donors' samples. The DNA of the CDR3 is TGTGCCACCAGCAGAGATCGGGCGGTGAACACTGAAGCTTTCTTT. It translates to CATSRDRAVNTEAFF.